A selection of T cell receptor beta chains follows, all from one sample in a study of shared clonotypes between healthy human individuals. The protocol was immunoSEQ multiplex PCR, while the TCRdb copy is restricted to in-frame clones and leaves out a portion. Of under 2,500,000 clones listed, around 95% are singletons. The sample comprised naive CD4+ T cells sorted from blood. The receptors here all came from a man younger than 35 in good health. Each CDR3 is given without its conserved first and last residue. Fields, in order: V gene, J gene, CDR3 protein.

v_call: TRBV5-5
j_call: TRBJ1-2
cdr3_aa: ASTGNYGYT

v_call: TRBV30
j_call: TRBJ1-4
cdr3_aa: AWSVGQKKLF

v_call: TRBV7-9
j_call: TRBJ2-5
cdr3_aa: ASSREGSQETQY

v_call: TRBV5-4
j_call: TRBJ1-3
cdr3_aa: ASSLGNGFNGDTIY

v_call: TRBV4-2
j_call: TRBJ2-7
cdr3_aa: ASSQVGVYEQY

v_call: TRBV4-2
j_call: TRBJ2-3
cdr3_aa: ASSLGGAGSTDTQY

v_call: TRBV6-5
j_call: TRBJ1-2
cdr3_aa: ASSLTGRYGYT

v_call: TRBV27
j_call: TRBJ1-2
cdr3_aa: ASSLSLVFYGYT

v_call: TRBV7-8
j_call: TRBJ1-3
cdr3_aa: ASSSQGQTGNTIY

v_call: TRBV9
j_call: TRBJ2-2
cdr3_aa: ASSVAPLAGGANTGELF

v_call: TRBV10-3
j_call: TRBJ1-2
cdr3_aa: AISDPMGDRTITNYGYT

v_call: TRBV19
j_call: TRBJ2-7
cdr3_aa: ASSILGQGDYEQY

v_call: TRBV7-2
j_call: TRBJ1-2
cdr3_aa: ASSWAGGSGYT

v_call: TRBV6-1
j_call: TRBJ1-2
cdr3_aa: ASSARTGVLTYGYT

v_call: TRBV4-2
j_call: TRBJ2-7
cdr3_aa: ASSQDFAGEQY

v_call: TRBV11-2
j_call: TRBJ2-7
cdr3_aa: ASSLGNVREQY

v_call: TRBV30
j_call: TRBJ2-5
cdr3_aa: AWSVLGWDSQETQY

v_call: TRBV30
j_call: TRBJ2-2
cdr3_aa: AWRGTGGIGGELF